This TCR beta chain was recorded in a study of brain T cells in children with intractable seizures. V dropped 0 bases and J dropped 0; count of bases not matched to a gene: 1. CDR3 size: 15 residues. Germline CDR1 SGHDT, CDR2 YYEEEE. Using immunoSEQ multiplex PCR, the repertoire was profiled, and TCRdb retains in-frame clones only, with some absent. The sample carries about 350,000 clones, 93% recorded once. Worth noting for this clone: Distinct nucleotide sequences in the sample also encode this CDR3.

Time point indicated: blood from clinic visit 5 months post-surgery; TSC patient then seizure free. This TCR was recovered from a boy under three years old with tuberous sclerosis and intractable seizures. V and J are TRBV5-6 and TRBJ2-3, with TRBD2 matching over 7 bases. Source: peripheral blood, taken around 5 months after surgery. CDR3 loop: CASSLGGGSTDTQYF. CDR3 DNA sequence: TGTGCCAGCAGCTTGGGCGGGGGAAGCACAGATACGCAGTATTTT.